The 4 T cell receptor beta chains given below trace back to one sample, sequenced in a study of T cell responses to AZD1222 COVID-19 vaccine (dated by TCRdb to 2020 to 2023). The sample's time point label, in plain terms: baseline before first vaccination. Libraries were made using the immunoSEQ multiplex PCR assay. Imported from immuneACCESS, the table was reduced by TCRdb to in-frame sequences with V and J called. These copies leave out some clones; in studies compared against another copy, an unresolved V gene accounts for under half, and the cause of the remainder is not known. This sample holds tens of thousands of clones; approximately 86% were observed only once. The ten largest clones take up roughly half of the sample. The sequencing used peripheral blood, collected on day 0 of AZD1222 vaccination. Receptors originate from an adult in good health.

DNA for the CDR3: TGTGCCAGCAGAAGCGGGGGAGGCGAAAAACTGTTTTTT. It encodes CASRSGGGEKLFF. The chain uses TRBV6-6 and TRBJ1-4, with TRBD1 as a possible D gene (5 bases). Germline CDR1 and CDR2: MNHNY and SVGAGI (reference sequence). V gave up 6 bases and J gave up 8 bases, with 13 bases separating them. The CDR3 sequence is 13 residues long.

The gene calls are TRBV11-2 and TRBJ2-7, with TRBD1 identical over 7 bases. Germline CDR1 is SGHAT and CDR2 is FQNNGV. The CDR3 loop spans 15 amino acids. J lost 1 base, V lost 7 bases, and 10 bases had no gene match. The CDR3 coding sequence is TGTGCCAGCACCTCTTACGGGACAGAGTCCTACGAGCAGTACTTC. This codes for CASTSYGTESYEQYF.

The chain joins TRBV10-3 to TRBJ2-1; D may be TRBD1 (6 bases). Germline lookup yields CDR1 ENHRY and CDR2 SYGVKD. This CDR3 is built from 11 residues. Trimming removed 4 bases from V and 10 bases from J, with 8 bases in between. Here the CDR3 DNA reads TGTGCCATCAGTGGGACAGACGAGCAGTTCTTC. The encoded protein is CAISGTDEQFF.

This sequence joins TRBV19 and TRBJ1-1; possibly TRBD1 for D (6 bases). With 11 bases removed from V and 0 bases from J, the gap between germline ends came to 25 bases. This CDR3 has 17 amino acids. In germline, CDR1 is LNHDA, CDR2 SQIVND (reference sequence). DNA of the CDR3: TGTGCCGCCGGGCCGCCGAAAAACAGGGCAATGAACACTGAAGCTTTCTTT. Its translation is CAAGPPKNRAMNTEAFF.